This T cell receptor (beta chain) was sequenced during a study of CD4 and CD8 cells across lung adenocarcinoma regions. The germline CDR1 and CDR2 sequences are SGHNT and YENEEA. The CDR3 spans 15 residues. Trimming took 0 bases from V and 4 from J, leaving 9 bases between them. TCRdb reprocessed the PCR reads via MiXCR and lists one record per CDR3 protein. Among more than 15,000 distinct CDR3 sequences listed, about 46% were seen once. Samples came from patients with localized non-small cell lung adenocarcinoma. This TCR was sampled from a male donor with lung adenocarcinoma. The CD4 and CD8 labels of this study may be unreliable. The chain couples TRBV11-3 to TRBJ2-2; weak D call: TRBD1 (5 bases). Sequenced material: CD4+ T cells from the margin of a lung tumor. Here the CDR3 reads CASSLEGRGTGELFF. The CDR3 DNA sequence: TGTGCCAGCAGCTTAGAGGGGCGCGGCACCGGGGAGCTGTTTTTT.